The present T cell receptor beta chain was sequenced within a study of identical twins. Trimming stripped 3 bases from V and 11 bases from J, with 16 bases between. Germline lookup yields CDR1 MNHEY and CDR2 SMNVEV (reference sequence). The CDR3 loop spans 13 amino acids. TCRdb re-derived calls from the 5' RACE reads in MiXCR, one entry per CDR3 protein. This sample carries approximately 230,000 distinct CDR3 sequences, 5% to 7% of them seen once, and the ten largest clones take 14% to 15%. The sample holds a few counts of this clonotype. The same sample was also studied in work on T cells expressing NK-cell markers. That paper adds: These clonotypes also led the CD3+CD56-NKG2C+ fraction in several donors.

The rearrangement joins TRBV27 to TRBJ1-1; unclear D gene. The origin of this receptor is a woman under 30 in good health. The sample comprised CD8+ T cells sorted from blood. In DNA, the CDR3 is TGTGCCAGCAGTTTTTCCACAACGGGCCCCGCTTTCTTT. Encoded protein: CASSFSTTGPAFF.